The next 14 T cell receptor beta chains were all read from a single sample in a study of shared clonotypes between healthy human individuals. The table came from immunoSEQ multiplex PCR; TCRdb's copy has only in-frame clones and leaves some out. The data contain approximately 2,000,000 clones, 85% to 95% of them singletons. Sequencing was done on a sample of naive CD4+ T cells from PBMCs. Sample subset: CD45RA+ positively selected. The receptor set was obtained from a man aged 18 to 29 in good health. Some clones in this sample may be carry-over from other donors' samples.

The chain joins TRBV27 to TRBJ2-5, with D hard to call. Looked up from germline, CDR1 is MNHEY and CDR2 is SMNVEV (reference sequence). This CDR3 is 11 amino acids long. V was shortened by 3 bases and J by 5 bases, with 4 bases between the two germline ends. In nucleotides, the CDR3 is TGTGCCAGCAGTTTCCTGGAGACCCAGTACTTC. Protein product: CASSFLETQYF.

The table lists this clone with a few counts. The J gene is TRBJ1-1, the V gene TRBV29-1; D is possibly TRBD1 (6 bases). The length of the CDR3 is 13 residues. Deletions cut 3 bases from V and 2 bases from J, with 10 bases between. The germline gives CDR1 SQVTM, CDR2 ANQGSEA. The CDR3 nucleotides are TGCAGCGTTGACAGGGGAGAAAACACTGAAGCTTTCTTT. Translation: CSVDRGENTEAFF.

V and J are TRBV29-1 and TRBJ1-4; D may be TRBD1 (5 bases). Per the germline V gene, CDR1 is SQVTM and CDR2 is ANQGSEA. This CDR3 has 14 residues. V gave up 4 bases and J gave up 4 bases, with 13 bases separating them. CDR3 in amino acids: CSVGNRLNNEKLFF. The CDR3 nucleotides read TGCAGCGTTGGGAACAGGTTAAATAATGAAAAACTGTTTTTT.

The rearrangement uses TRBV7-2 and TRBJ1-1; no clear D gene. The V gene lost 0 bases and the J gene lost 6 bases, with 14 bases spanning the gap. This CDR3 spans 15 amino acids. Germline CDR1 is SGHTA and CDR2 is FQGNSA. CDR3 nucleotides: TGTGCCAGCAGCTTAGCGGGCCCGATAGCCGCTGAAGCTTTCTTT. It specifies CASSLAGPIAAEAFF.

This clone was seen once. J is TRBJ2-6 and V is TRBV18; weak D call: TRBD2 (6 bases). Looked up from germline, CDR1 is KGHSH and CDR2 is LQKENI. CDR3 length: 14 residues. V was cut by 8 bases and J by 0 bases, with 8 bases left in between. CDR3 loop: CASLGSSGANVLTF. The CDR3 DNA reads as TGTGCCAGCCTCGGGAGCTCTGGGGCCAACGTCCTGACTTTC.

The CDR3 loop is CASRTRGAGDQETQYF. Here the CDR3 DNA reads TGTGCCAGCAGAACCCGTGGGGCGGGAGACCAAGAGACCCAGTACTTC. The gene calls are TRBV28 and TRBJ2-5; TRBD2 aligns across 7 bases. The V gene end was trimmed by 6 bases and the J gene end by 0 bases; junction bases not matched to a gene: 10. There are 16 residues in the CDR3. Germline V gene data show CDR1 as MDHEN and CDR2 as SYDVKM.

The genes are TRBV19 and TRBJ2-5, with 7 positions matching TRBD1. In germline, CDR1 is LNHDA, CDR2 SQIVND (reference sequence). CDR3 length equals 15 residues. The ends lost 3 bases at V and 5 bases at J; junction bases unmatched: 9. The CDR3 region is CASSMSRGGRETQYF. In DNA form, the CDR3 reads TGTGCCAGTAGTATGAGCAGAGGGGGCCGGGAGACCCAGTACTTC.

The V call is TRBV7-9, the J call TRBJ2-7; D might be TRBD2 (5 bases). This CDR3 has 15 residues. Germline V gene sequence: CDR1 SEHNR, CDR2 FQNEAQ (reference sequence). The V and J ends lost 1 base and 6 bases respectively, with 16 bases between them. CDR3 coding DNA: TGTGCCAGCAGCTTAGGTGGGAGCGGTCTGGGCGAGCAGTACTTC. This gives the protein CASSLGGSGLGEQYF.

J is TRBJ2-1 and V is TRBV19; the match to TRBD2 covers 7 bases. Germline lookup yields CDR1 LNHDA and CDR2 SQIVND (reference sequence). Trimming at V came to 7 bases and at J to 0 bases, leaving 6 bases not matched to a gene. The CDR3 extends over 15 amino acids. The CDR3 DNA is TGTGCCAGTACGCGCGGGGGAAGCTCCTACAATGAGCAGTTCTTC. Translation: CASTRGGSSYNEQFF.

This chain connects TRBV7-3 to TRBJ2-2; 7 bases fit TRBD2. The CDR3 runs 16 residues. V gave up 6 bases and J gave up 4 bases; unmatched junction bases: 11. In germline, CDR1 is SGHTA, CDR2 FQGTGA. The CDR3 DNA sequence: TGTGCCAGCAGGAAAGGGGCGGGAGACGGCACCGGGGAGCTGTTTTTT. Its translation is CASRKGAGDGTGELFF.

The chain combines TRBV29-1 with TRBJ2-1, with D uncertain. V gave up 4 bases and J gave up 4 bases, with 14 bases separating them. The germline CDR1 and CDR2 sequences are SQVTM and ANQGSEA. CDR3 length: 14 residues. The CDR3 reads CSVVALVAYNEQFF. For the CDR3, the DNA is TGCAGCGTTGTGGCCCTAGTGGCTTACAATGAGCAGTTCTTC.

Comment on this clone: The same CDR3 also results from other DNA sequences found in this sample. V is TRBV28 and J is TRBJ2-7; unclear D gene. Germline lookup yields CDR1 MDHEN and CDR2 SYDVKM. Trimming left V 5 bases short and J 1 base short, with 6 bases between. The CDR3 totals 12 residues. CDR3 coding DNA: TGTGCCAGCAGTCTGGCATCCTACGAGCAGTACTTC. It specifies CASSLASYEQYF.

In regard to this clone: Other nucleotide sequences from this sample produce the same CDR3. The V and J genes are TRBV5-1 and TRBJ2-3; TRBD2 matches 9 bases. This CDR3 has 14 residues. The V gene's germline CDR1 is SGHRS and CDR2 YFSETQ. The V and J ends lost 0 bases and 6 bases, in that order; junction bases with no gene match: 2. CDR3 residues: CASSLGREGDTQYF. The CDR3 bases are TGCGCCAGCAGCTTGGGGCGGGAGGGTGATACGCAGTATTTT.

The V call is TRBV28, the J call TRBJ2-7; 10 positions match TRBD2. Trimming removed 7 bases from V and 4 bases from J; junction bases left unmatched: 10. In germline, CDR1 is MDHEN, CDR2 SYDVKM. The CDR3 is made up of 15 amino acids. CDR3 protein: CASNTLAGVGYEQYF. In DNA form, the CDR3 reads TGTGCCAGCAATACCCTAGCGGGAGTTGGGTACGAGCAGTACTTC.